These T cell receptor beta chains were read from a single sample in a study of cytomegalovirus exposure and HLA in healthy donors. Assay used: immunoSEQ multiplex PCR; TCRdb lists only in-frame clones, some missing. The sample holds 150,000 to 200,000 clones, around 80% seen once. The sample was PBMCs. All receptors come from a woman aged 35 to 49 in good health and CMV-seronegative. Each CDR3 is given with its conserved first and last residue. A D gene is named only where the DNA matches it firmly. The size field is filled for only some rows; it gives once, few, many or a size class.

abundance	v_gene	d_gene	j_gene	CDR3nt	CDR3aa
NA	TRBV28	TRBD2	TRBJ2-1	TGTGCCAGCAGTTTATACGCTAGCGGGAGCGTCCACAATGAGCAGTTCTTC	CASSLYASGSVHNEQFF
NA	TRBV7-6	TRBD1	TRBJ2-5	TGTGCCAGCAGCCGCACTCGCTCCTCCGGGACAGGGAGAGGAGAGACCCAGTACTTC	CASSRTRSSGTGRGETQYF
NA	TRBV7-2	TRBD2	TRBJ2-3	TGTGCCAGCAGCCCCACCCGGAGCGGGGCGCAGTATTTT	CASSPTRSGAQYF
NA	TRBV19	TRBD1	TRBJ1-5	TGTGCCAGTAGTATGGGACAGGGGATGGGTCAGCCCCAGCATTTT	CASSMGQGMGQPQHF
NA	TRBV10-3	TRBD1	TRBJ2-3	TGTGCCATCAGTGACGTCCCCCTGACAGGGGCAGCCGATACGCAGTATTTT	CAISDVPLTGAADTQYF
NA	TRBV19	TRBD1	TRBJ2-3	TGTGCCAGTAGTCTGGAGACAGGGATCGGGGATACGCAGTATTTT	CASSLETGIGDTQYF
NA	TRBV6-1	NA	TRBJ1-5	TGTGCCAGCAGTGAAATGGGACACGGTGGCGCTCAGCCCCAGCATTTT	CASSEMGHGGAQPQHF
NA	TRBV21-1	NA	TRBJ1-1	TGTGCCAGCAGCGGGACAGGGAGAGCTGAAGCTTTCTTT	CASSGTGRAEAFF
few	TRBV30	NA	TRBJ1-4	TGTGCCTGGAGTATGGGTACGGGTAATGAAAAACTGTTTTTT	CAWSMGTGNEKLFF
NA	TRBV5-1	TRBD2	TRBJ2-1	TGCGCCAGCAGCTTGGTGGGGGACTATGCCAATGAGCAGTTCTTC	CASSLVGDYANEQFF
few	TRBV6-5	TRBD1	TRBJ1-2	TGTGCCAGCAGTCCCTCGACAGGGGCTGGCTACACCTTC	CASSPSTGAGYTF
NA	TRBV7-2	TRBD1	TRBJ2-2	TGTGCCAGCAGCTTAGGGACAGGGGGCCTTCGGGAGCTGTTTTTT	CASSLGTGGLRELFF
NA	TRBV7-9	NA	TRBJ1-4	TGTGCCAGCAGCTTAGGGACAGCTAATGAAAAACTGTTTTTT	CASSLGTANEKLFF
NA	TRBV4-3	TRBD1	TRBJ2-1	TGCGCCAGCAGCCAAGATGTCGCCAGGGGGCAACGGGGGCAGTTCTTC	CASSQDVARGQRGQFF
once	TRBV27	NA	TRBJ1-1	TGTGCCAGCAGTTTGGGTCTACTCTCCGGGTTGAACACTGAAGCTTTCTTT	CASSLGLLSGLNTEAFF
NA	TRBV4-1	NA	TRBJ1-1	TGCGCCAGCAGCCAACAACAGAGAAACACTGAAGCTTTCTTT	CASSQQQRNTEAFF
NA	TRBV7-9	NA	TRBJ1-1	TGTGCCAGCAGCTTAGAGGGAGGGAACACTGAAGCTTTCTTT	CASSLEGGNTEAFF
NA	TRBV9	NA	TRBJ1-1	TGTGCCAGCAGACGTTGGGGGGCTGAAGCTTTCTTT	CASRRWGAEAFF
NA	TRBV30	NA	TRBJ2-7	TGTGCCTGGAGTGGGAACTACCGGGGGGAGCAGTACTTC	CAWSGNYRGEQYF
NA	TRBV4-2	NA	TRBJ2-7	TGTGCCAGCAGCCAAGATCTTGCGGGAATCTACGAGCAGTACTTC	CASSQDLAGIYEQYF
NA	TRBV2	TRBD2	TRBJ2-1	TGTGCCAGCAGTTTTCGGACTAGCGGGAACAATGAGCAGTTCTTC	CASSFRTSGNNEQFF
NA	TRBV11-3	NA	TRBJ2-7	TGTGCCAGCAGCCTCAATAACGGCGGAGCGCAGTACTTC	CASSLNNGGAQYF
NA	TRBV30	TRBD1	TRBJ1-1	TGTGCCGCGGACAGGGATAACACTGAAGCTTTCTTT	CAADRDNTEAFF
NA	TRBV5-4	NA	TRBJ2-5	TGTGCCAGCAGCTTGGCCAAGGCAGGGCAAGAGACCCAGTACTTC	CASSLAKAGQETQYF
NA	TRBV7-9	TRBD1	TRBJ1-2	TGTGCCAGCAGCTCAATACAGGGGGCCAACTATGGCTACACCTTC	CASSSIQGANYGYTF
NA	TRBV15	TRBD2	TRBJ2-1	TGTGCCACCAGCGACCAGACTAGCGGGAATCGAAATGAGCAGTTCTTC	CATSDQTSGNRNEQFF
NA	TRBV11-3	NA	TRBJ2-1	TGTGCCAGCAGCTTAGACGGGATGGTCTCCTACAATGAGCAGTTCTTC	CASSLDGMVSYNEQFF
NA	TRBV5-5	TRBD1	TRBJ2-2	TGTGCCAGCAGCTTGGGCGATTGGGGACAGGGAACCACCGGGGAGCTGTTTTTT	CASSLGDWGQGTTGELFF
NA	TRBV7-3	TRBD2	TRBJ2-3	TGTGCCAGCAGCTTAAGACTAGCGGGAGCCACAGATACGCAGTATTTT	CASSLRLAGATDTQYF
NA	TRBV15	TRBD2	TRBJ2-2	TGTGCCACCAGCAGAGAATTAGGACTAGGCGAGGAGCTGTTTTTT	CATSRELGLGEELFF
NA	TRBV2	TRBD2	TRBJ2-7	TGTGCCAGCAGTCTCGAGCGGGAGTCCTACGAGCAGTACTTC	CASSLERESYEQYF